This TCR beta chain derives from a study of OX40 agonist ivuxolimab in advanced cancers. Study overall: The dose-escalation group included hepatocellular carcinoma, melanoma, renal cell carcinoma and head and neck cancer.

Findings and limits, study-wide: At 0.1 to 3.0 mg/kg and by week 6, clonal expansion occurred in CD4+ and CD8+ blood T cells. Antigens targeted by the expanded peripheral T cells were not determined.

A word on this clone: What it binds is unknown.

Profiling relied on immunoSEQ multiplex PCR, and the TCRdb table lists in-frame clones only, not all of them. The repertoire has tens of thousands of clones, approximately 88% of them found once; the top ten carry roughly 25%. V was cut by 0 bases and J by 5 bases, with 14 bases left in between. Germline V lookup: CDR1 MNHEY, CDR2 SVGAGI. The CDR3 sequence is 15 residues long. Here the sequenced sample was CD4+ or CD8+ T cells sorted from blood, taken in a trial of the OX40 agonist ivuxolimab. V usage is TRBV6-5 and J usage is TRBJ2-7, with unresolved D. This receptor was taken from an adult with an advanced solid tumor such as melanoma, head and neck, liver or kidney cancer. CDR3 sequence: CASSYSNLGSNEQYF. For the CDR3, the DNA is TGTGCCAGCAGTTACTCGAATCTGGGGTCCAACGAGCAGTACTTC.